This passage covers 21 T cell receptor beta chains from one sample sequenced in a study of shared clonotypes between healthy human individuals. Profiled with immunoSEQ multiplex PCR; TCRdb holds only in-frame clones, not every one. This sample has roughly 1.4 million clones, with about 98.5% found just once. The sample was naive CD4+ T cells sorted from blood. Subset of the sample: CD45RA+ positively selected. These receptors originate from a man aged 25 to 40 in good health.

The V and J genes are TRBV5-6 and TRBJ1-1; D gene unclear. V lost 4 bases to trimming and J lost 4 bases, with 17 bases between them. CDR1 and CDR2 from the germline V gene are SGHDT and YYEEEE. The CDR3 totals 15 residues. The CDR3 sequence is CASSPRWPGGTEAFF. CDR3 DNA sequence: TGTGCCAGCAGCCCCCGTTGGCCGGGCGGCACTGAAGCTTTCTTT.

The rearrangement uses TRBV7-9 and TRBJ2-2; D might be TRBD2 (6 bases). Germline lookup yields CDR1 SEHNR and CDR2 FQNEAQ (reference sequence). Trimming stripped 5 bases from V and 3 bases from J, with 19 bases between. This CDR3 spans 17 amino acids. The CDR3 DNA reads TGTGCCAGCAGCCGACCGTTGATGACTAGTGACACCGGGGAGCTGTTTTTT. This codes for CASSRPLMTSDTGELFF.

This sequence joins TRBV30 and TRBJ2-3, with TRBD2 matching 7 bases. Germline lookup yields CDR1 GTSNPN and CDR2 SVGIG (reference sequence). The CDR3 consists of 16 residues. V was clipped by 0 bases and J by 4 bases; unmatched bases: 10. The CDR3 here is CAWSVLAGVRADTQYF. The DNA for the CDR3 is TGTGCCTGGAGTGTACTGGCGGGAGTGCGGGCAGATACGCAGTATTTT.

The chain joins TRBV5-1 to TRBJ2-3; 11 bases are shared with TRBD2. V lost 0 bases, J lost 3 bases, and 9 bases stayed unmatched. This CDR3 is 18 amino acids long. Germline lookup yields CDR1 SGHRS and CDR2 YFSETQ. The CDR3 DNA reads TGCGCCAGCAGCTTGGGAGTTAGCGGGAGGGCCACGACAGATACGCAGTATTTT. This translates into CASSLGVSGRATTDTQYF.

This clone was observed a single time. The CDR3 DNA follows: TGCGCCAGCAGTGAGTTATGGCGAGGGTCCTACGAGCAGTACTTC. This encodes CASSELWRGSYEQYF. This chain connects TRBV10-1 to TRBJ2-7; D perhaps matches TRBD2 (5 bases). The CDR3 is 15 amino acids. Germline V gene data show CDR1 as WNHNN and CDR2 as SYGVQD (reference sequence). V gave up 1 base and J gave up 1 base, with 11 bases separating them.

The gene calls are TRBV5-6 and TRBJ2-7; the D is unclear. The germline V and J ends were trimmed by 0 bases and 3 bases, with 10 bases remaining between them. The germline gives CDR1 SGHDT, CDR2 YYEEEE. The CDR3 has 14 residues. The CDR3 spells CASSLVGQNYEQYF. CDR3 coding DNA: TGTGCCAGCAGCTTGGTTGGGCAGAACTACGAGCAGTACTTC. The full variable domain, its missing parts supplied by reference TRBV5-6 and TRBJ2-7, is DAGVTQSPTHLIKTRGQQVTLRCSPKSGHDTVSWYQQALGQGPQFIFQYYEEEERQRGNFPDRFSGHQFPNYSSELNVNALLLGDSALYLCASSLVGQNYEQYFGPGTRLTVT.

V gene TRBV7-2 combines with J gene TRBJ2-2; D is unclear. Between the trimmed V and J ends, which lost 2 bases and 4 bases, there was a span of 11 bases. The CDR3 contains 15 residues. CDR1 and CDR2 (germline): SGHTA, FQGNSA. The CDR3 DNA sequence: TGTGCCAGCAGCTTATTGGGGTCGGGCACCGGGGAGCTGTTTTTT. Its protein is CASSLLGSGTGELFF.

The rearrangement joins TRBV6-6 to TRBJ2-5, with 7 bases that match TRBD1. Trimming at V came to 6 bases and at J to 4 bases, leaving 11 bases not matched to a gene. Germline V gene sequence: CDR1 MNHNY, CDR2 SVGAGI (reference sequence). The CDR3 is made up of 15 amino acids. The CDR3 DNA is TGTGCCAGCAGCCAGACAGGGTTTTTTAGAGAGACCCAGTACTTC. It specifies CASSQTGFFRETQYF.

The chain couples TRBV5-5 to TRBJ2-7; no reliable D call. V was shortened by 4 bases and J by 2 bases, with 13 bases between the two germline ends. The germline V gene has CDR1 SGHKS and CDR2 YYEKEE (reference sequence). CDR3 length: 14 residues. The CDR3 nucleotides read TGTGCCAGCAGCCCCGTCGCAGGCACCTACGAGCAGTACTTC. It translates to CASSPVAGTYEQYF.

This rearrangement joins TRBV5-1 to TRBJ2-3; D might be TRBD1 or TRBD2, each matching 5 bases. The CDR3 extends over 15 amino acids. V lost 4 bases to trimming and J lost 2 bases, with 14 bases between them. In germline, CDR1 is SGHRS, CDR2 YFSETQ. The CDR3 reads CASSPRGPDTDTQYF. The DNA of the CDR3 is TGCGCCAGCAGCCCCCGGGGACCTGACACAGATACGCAGTATTTT. Full variable domain (outside the CDR3, taken from reference TRBV5-1 and TRBJ2-3): KAGVTQTPRYLIKTRGQQVTLSCSPISGHRSVSWYQQTPGQGLQFLFEYFSETQRNKGNFPGRFSGRQFSNSRSEMNVSTLELGDSALYLCASSPRGPDTDTQYFGPGTRLTVL.

The gene calls are TRBV28 and TRBJ2-3; D is unclear. This CDR3 contains 14 residues. V was trimmed by 4 bases and J by 2 bases, leaving 10 bases between them. Germline loops: CDR1 MDHEN, CDR2 SYDVKM. In nucleotides, the CDR3 is TGTGCCAGCAGTTCCCCACTGGTCACAGATACGCAGTATTTT. Amino acids: CASSSPLVTDTQYF.

The chain recombines TRBV7-9 with TRBJ2-7; D remains unclear. The CDR3 length is 14 residues. The V end lost 2 bases, the J end lost 5 bases, and 13 bases lay between the germline ends. Germline V lookup: CDR1 SEHNR, CDR2 FQNEAQ (reference sequence). The CDR3: CASSLRDNKNEQYF. For the CDR3, the DNA is TGTGCCAGCAGCTTACGCGATAACAAAAACGAGCAGTACTTC.

The J gene is TRBJ1-4, the V gene TRBV28; 7 positions agree with TRBD1. This CDR3 contains 14 residues. Germline CDR1 and CDR2: MDHEN and SYDVKM. V was pared by 6 bases and J by 4 bases, with 5 bases of the junction left unmatched. CDR3 in DNA: TGTGCCAGCAGGACAGACAGGGTTAATGAAAAACTGTTTTTT. Translated: CASRTDRVNEKLFF.

The chain recombines TRBV9 with TRBJ2-7, with TRBD1 matching 7 bases. The germline CDR1 and CDR2 sequences are SGDLS and YYNGEE. After removal of 3 bases from V and 8 bases from J, the junction contained 17 bases not matched to a gene. There are 16 residues in the CDR3. The CDR3 loop is CASSANLGQLPPKQYF. The CDR3 DNA follows: TGTGCCAGCAGCGCCAACCTGGGACAGCTCCCCCCCAAGCAGTACTTC.

Here the CDR3 reads CAWSVLGRGINQPQHF. DNA of the CDR3: TGTGCCTGGAGTGTATTAGGGCGTGGGATCAATCAGCCCCAGCATTTT. This rearrangement joins TRBV30 to TRBJ1-5; no definite D call. The CDR3 extends over 16 amino acids. Trimming left V 0 bases short and J 3 bases short, with 15 bases between. Germline assignment: CDR1 GTSNPN and CDR2 SVGIG (reference sequence). Full variable domain (outside the CDR3, taken from reference TRBV30 and TRBJ1-5): SQTIHQWPATLVQPVGSPLSLECTVEGTSNPNLYWYRQAAGRGLQLLFYSVGIGQISSEVPQNLSASRPQDRQFILSSKKLLLSDSGFYLCAWSVLGRGINQPQHFGDGTRLSIL.

This rearrangement joins TRBV7-2 to TRBJ1-5; the match to TRBD1 covers 7 bases. The ends lost 5 bases at V and 7 bases at J; junction bases unmatched: 5. Germline V gives CDR1 SGHTA, CDR2 FQGNSA. The CDR3 runs to 13 residues. The CDR3 bases are TGTGCCAGCAGCATTACAGGGGACCAGCCCCAGCATTTT. Translation gives CASSITGDQPQHF.

This chain uses TRBV28 with TRBJ2-7; 11 nucleotides agree with TRBD1. Germline loops: CDR1 MDHEN, CDR2 SYDVKM. V shed 5 bases, J shed 1 base, and the junction held 4 bases outside the gene matches. The CDR3 loop spans 15 amino acids. In nucleotides, the CDR3 is TGTGCCAGCAGTAAGGGGACAGGGGGGTCCTACGAGCAGTACTTC. Amino acid sequence: CASSKGTGGSYEQYF.

The chain links TRBV15 to TRBJ2-1; 9 nucleotides agree with TRBD2. V lost 6 bases, J lost 9 bases, and 9 bases stayed unmatched. The CDR3 has 14 residues. Germline CDR1 and CDR2: LNHNV and YYDKDF (reference sequence). CDR3 sequence reads: CATRAGGRLGEQFF. The CDR3 bases are TGTGCCACCAGGGCGGGAGGGCGGCTTGGTGAGCAGTTCTTC.

This chain connects TRBV2 to TRBJ2-7; 10 positions match TRBD2. The trim removed 2 bases at V and 2 bases at J, leaving 3 bases unmatched. This CDR3 region has 15 residues. The germline V gene encodes CDR1 SNHLY and CDR2 FYNNEI. CDR3 nucleotide sequence: TGTGCCAGCAGTGAACTAGCGGGAGCCCCCTACGAGCAGTACTTC. Its translation is CASSELAGAPYEQYF.

The V and J genes are TRBV2 and TRBJ2-5; TRBD1 aligns across 8 bases. The ends lost 6 bases at V and 7 bases at J; junction bases unmatched: 7. The CDR3 sequence is 13 residues long. Germline CDR1 SNHLY, CDR2 FYNNEI. The CDR3 is CASRDRGSGTQYF. The CDR3 region has the DNA TGTGCCAGCAGAGACAGGGGTTCGGGGACCCAGTACTTC.

The chain uses TRBV2 and TRBJ2-1, with D tentatively TRBD2 (5 bases). The germline V gene encodes CDR1 SNHLY and CDR2 FYNNEI. Trimming stripped 6 bases from V and 8 bases from J, with 11 bases between. CDR3 length: 12 residues. CDR3 coding DNA: TGTGCCAGCAGGGAACTAGTTCATGAGCAGTTCTTC. Its protein is CASRELVHEQFF.